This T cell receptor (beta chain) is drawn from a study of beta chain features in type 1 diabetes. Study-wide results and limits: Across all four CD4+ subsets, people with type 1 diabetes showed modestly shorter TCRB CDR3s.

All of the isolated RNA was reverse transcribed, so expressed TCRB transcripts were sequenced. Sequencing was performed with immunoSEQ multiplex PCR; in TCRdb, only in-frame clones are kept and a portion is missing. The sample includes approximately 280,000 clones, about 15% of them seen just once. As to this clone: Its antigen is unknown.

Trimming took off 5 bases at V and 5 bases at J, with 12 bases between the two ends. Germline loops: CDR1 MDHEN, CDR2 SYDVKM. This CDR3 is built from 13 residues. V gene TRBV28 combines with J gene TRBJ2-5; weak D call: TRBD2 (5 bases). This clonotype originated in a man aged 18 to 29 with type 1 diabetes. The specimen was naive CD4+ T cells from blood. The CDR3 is CASSEGSEETQYF. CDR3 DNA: TGTGCCAGCAGTGAGGGTAGCGAGGAGACCCAGTACTTC.